These 10 T cell receptor beta chains originate from one sample sequenced in a study of beta chain features in type 1 diabetes. The sequenced template was cDNA made from the entire isolated RNA. Generated by immunoSEQ multiplex PCR, the TCRdb table keeps only in-frame clones and is missing some. Here the sample spans more than 300,000 clones, roughly 12% being singletons. The sample consisted of naive CD4+ T cells from blood. These receptors came from a man between 18 and 35 years old in good health.

This clone was counted only a few times. The chain combines TRBV28 with TRBJ1-2, with D possibly being TRBD1 (5 bases). This CDR3 is 12 amino acids long. Germline CDR1 and CDR2: MDHEN and SYDVKM. The V end lost 4 bases, the J end lost 4 bases, and 7 bases lay between the germline ends. The CDR3 loop is CASSSRVYGYTF. For the CDR3, the DNA is TGTGCCAGCAGTTCCAGGGTCTATGGCTACACCTTC.

This clone turned up a few times. This chain joins TRBV5-6 and TRBJ1-6; D is undetermined. V was clipped by 4 bases and J by 7 bases, with 12 bases between them. Looked up from germline, CDR1 is SGHDT and CDR2 is YYEEEE. This CDR3 has 14 amino acids. CDR3 region: CASSPWLKNSPLHF. The CDR3 DNA reads as TGTGCCAGCAGCCCGTGGCTCAAGAATTCACCCCTCCACTTT.

This chain links TRBV9 with TRBJ2-1, with 8 bases that match TRBD1. Germline assignment: CDR1 SGDLS and CDR2 YYNGEE. The V gene end was trimmed by 3 bases and the J gene end by 7 bases; junction bases not matched to a gene: 3. The CDR3 runs to 13 residues. CDR3 in amino acids: CASSATGVNEQFF. The CDR3 coding sequence is TGTGCCAGCAGCGCGACAGGGGTAAATGAGCAGTTCTTC.

The V call is TRBV7-2, the J call TRBJ2-3; unclear D gene. Trimming cost V 8 bases and J 4 bases, with 7 bases left between them. The CDR3 length is 11 residues. Germline CDR1 reads SGHTA; CDR2 reads FQGNSA. CDR3 sequence reads: CASGLADTQYF. CDR3 nucleotides: TGTGCCAGCGGGCTGGCAGATACGCAGTATTTT.

The chain joins TRBV7-3 to TRBJ2-2; 8 bases map to TRBD1. The CDR3 runs to 16 residues. Looked up from germline, CDR1 is SGHTA and CDR2 is FQGTGA. The trim removed 1 base at V and 5 bases at J, leaving 6 bases unmatched. The CDR3 spells CASSLMGRGRTGELFF. In DNA form, the CDR3 reads TGTGCCAGCAGCTTAATGGGCAGGGGGCGAACCGGGGAGCTGTTTTTT.

This clone was seen a handful of times. This sequence joins TRBV4-3 and TRBJ1-5, with TRBD1 matching over 7 bases. J lost 6 bases, V lost 3 bases, and 5 bases had no gene match. Germline CDR1 and CDR2: LGHNA and YSLEER. The CDR3 has 14 residues. CDR3 DNA sequence: TGCGCCAGCAGCCAGGAGACAGGGACTCAGCCCCAGCATTTT. Translation: CASSQETGTQPQHF.

The rearrangement links TRBV7-3 to TRBJ1-2, with a tentative D call TRBD1 (5 bases). V shed 2 bases and J shed 6 bases, with 13 bases lying between them. CDR3 size: 14 residues. Germline V gene data show CDR1 as SGHTA and CDR2 as FQGTGA. CDR3 amino acids: CASSLLAGSHGYTF. The CDR3 nucleotides are TGTGCCAGCAGCTTACTGGCAGGGTCACATGGCTACACCTTC. Looking up the rest from reference TRBV7-3 and TRBJ1-2 gives the full variable domain: GAGVSQTPSNKVTEKGKYVELRCDPISGHTALYWYRQSLGQGPEFLIYFQGTGAADDSGLPNDRFFAVRPEGSVSTLKIQRTERGDSAVYLCASSLLAGSHGYTFGSGTRLTVV.

The chain couples TRBV7-2 to TRBJ2-7; 7 nucleotides agree with TRBD1. The CDR3 consists of 16 residues. The junction had 9 bases not matched to a gene; V was cut back by 1 base and J by 3 bases. The germline V gene has CDR1 SGHTA and CDR2 FQGNSA. The CDR3 protein is CASSLEGAAEFYEQYF. The DNA of the CDR3 is TGTGCCAGCAGCTTAGAGGGGGCCGCAGAATTCTACGAGCAGTACTTC.

V usage is TRBV7-2 and J usage is TRBJ1-2; D possibly corresponds to TRBD1 (5 bases). Germline V gene data show CDR1 as SGHTA and CDR2 as FQGNSA. The CDR3 totals 15 residues. V was clipped by 3 bases and J by 0 bases, with 11 bases between them. The CDR3 nucleotides are TGTGCCAGCAGCTTTGGCGGGGGAGCTAACTATGGCTACACCTTC. Amino acid sequence: CASSFGGGANYGYTF.

The chain employs TRBV7-2 and TRBJ1-5; D may be TRBD1 (5 bases). Germline V CDR1 and CDR2: SGHTA, FQGNSA. The V gene lost 5 bases and the J gene lost 3 bases, with 14 bases spanning the gap. The CDR3 totals 15 residues. DNA for the CDR3: TGTGCCAGCAGCCCTCAGGGCCACTACAATCAGCCCCAGCATTTT. Protein sequence: CASSPQGHYNQPQHF. Full variable domain (outside the CDR3, taken from reference TRBV7-2 and TRBJ1-5): GAGVSQSPSNKVTEKGKDVELRCDPISGHTALYWYRQSLGQGLEFLIYFQGNSAPDKSGLPSDRFSAERTGGSVSTLTIQRTQQEDSAVYLCASSPQGHYNQPQHFGDGTRLSIL.